This T cell receptor beta chain was documented in a study of T cell changes during pregnancy in multiple sclerosis. Sequencing used immunoSEQ multiplex PCR; TCRdb keeps in-frame clones, though not all of them. The sample lists 85,000 to 90,000 clones; 94% were seen once. J lost 2 bases, V lost 3 bases, and 6 bases had no gene match. Per germline, CDR1 SGHRS and CDR2 YFSETQ. The CDR3 totals 17 residues. J is TRBJ2-6 and V is TRBV5-1, with 9 nucleotides matching TRBD1. The sequence was collected from a female donor in good health, enrolled as a control in a pregnancy study. Sequencing was performed on peripheral blood, taken after pregnancy. The CDR3: CASSWDREAAGANVLTF. CDR3 DNA sequence: TGCGCCAGCAGCTGGGACAGGGAGGCTGCTGGGGCCAACGTCCTGACTTTC.